This TCR beta chain is drawn from a study of PD-1 blockade in classical Hodgkin lymphoma. Study observations and caveats: Healthy donors were reported to have higher baseline TCR diversity than newly diagnosed patients. The drivers behind the repertoire differences, possibly disease activity or prior therapy, remain undefined.

On this clone: Antigen specificity is unknown.

Time point in this sample: newly diagnosed, previously untreated cHL patient sample. Purification of CD4+ T cells from thawed PBMCs was achieved by magnetic negative selection. Only in-frame clones appear in the TCRdb table, and some are missing; sequencing was by immunoSEQ multiplex PCR. The sample contains 20,000 or so clones, roughly 87% of which appear only once. This CDR3 comprises 15 residues. The junction had 9 bases not matched to a gene; V was cut back by 5 bases and J by 3 bases. Germline-derived CDR1 and CDR2 are MDHEN and SYDVKM. The chain uses TRBV28 and TRBJ2-7, with TRBD1 matching over 8 bases. The sequence came from a human donor with classical Hodgkin lymphoma. The sample taken for sequencing was CD4+ T cells from blood. The CDR3 protein is CASSLSGTGDYEQYF. CDR3 DNA sequence: TGTGCCAGCAGTCTATCCGGGACAGGAGACTACGAGCAGTACTTC.